This T cell receptor beta chain was sequenced in a study of CD8 T cells in Susac syndrome (dated by TCRdb to the late 2010s). Turning to the overall study: Whether CD8+ T cell activation and differentiation in Susac syndrome was antigen driven was tested using repertoire sequencing.

The paper's findings and limits, for the study overall: The TCR sequencing and HLA analysis was acknowledged to have included a relatively small number of individuals.

Peripheral blood CD8+ and CD4+ T cells from healthy donors, Susac syndrome patients and multiple sclerosis patients were profiled by high-throughput TCR beta sequencing. Treatment-naive patients with stable or active relapsing-remitting disease fulfilling revised McDonald criteria were used as multiple sclerosis controls. Bulk CD8+ and CD4+ T cells were purified magnetically by negative isolation, whereas CD8+ TEMRA cells were enriched by FACS. Blood was collected in EDTA tubes and processed within 24 hours, with PBMCs isolated through density gradient centrifugation. PBMCs intended for TCR sequencing were cryopreserved in liquid nitrogen and thawed later in a water bath at 37 degrees C. A purity of at least 90% was achieved for sorted or isolated CD4+, CD8+ and CD8+ TEMRA cells. After removal of 1 base from V and 2 bases from J, the junction retains 3 bases not matched to a gene. The CDR3 measures 14 amino acids from cysteine to phenylalanine. The entry retains the CDR3 DNA only, 42 bases that are in frame from base 1. Via the germline V gene (reference sequence), CDR1 is GTSNPN and CDR2 SVGIG.

About this clonotype itself: What antigen it recognizes has not been identified. The sample holds no much larger clone one base away, and base qualities are not on file.

RNA was extracted with the RNeasy kit and roughly 0.45 to 1 ug was reverse transcribed using random hexamers. The immunoSEQ multiplex PCR assay, which covers 54 Vbeta and 13 Jbeta segments, was used to amplify TCR beta CDR3 regions. To correct PCR amplification bias, a synthetic template baseline was used for both primer optimization and computational correction. The study's processing was this. Reads were assigned to V, D and J genes according to IMGT and analyzed in immunoSEQ Analyzer, with only productive sequences retained. Clonality was calculated as one minus the Shannon entropy normalized by log2 of the number of productive unique sequences. For each patient and control, public and private clones were evaluated within the 100 most prevalent clones. Clones were defined as Susac-specific if absent from the healthy and MS cohorts, from some 1,000 published viral clones and from other ImmuneACCESS disease sequences. TCRdb's own reprocessing of the public reads used fastp at Q25 and MiXCR and kept productive beta chains. Entries are consolidated by CDR3 protein sequence, retaining the most common genes and DNA. The V and J calls reflect TCRdb's pipeline rather than the authors' work. The table for this sample lists 150,000 to 200,000 distinct CDR3 sequences; approximately 95% of them were counted only once. Clones ranked in the top ten supply roughly 0.1% of the sample.

Recombination joined TRBV30 with TRBJ2-7, and TRBD2 matches 9 of the central bases. Sequenced: CD4+ T cells from PBMCs. The source of this sequence is a human donor with multiple sclerosis. The DNA reads TGTGCCTGGAGTGCAGTAGCGGGAGCCTACGAGCAGTACTTC. It specifies CAWSAVAGAYEQYF.